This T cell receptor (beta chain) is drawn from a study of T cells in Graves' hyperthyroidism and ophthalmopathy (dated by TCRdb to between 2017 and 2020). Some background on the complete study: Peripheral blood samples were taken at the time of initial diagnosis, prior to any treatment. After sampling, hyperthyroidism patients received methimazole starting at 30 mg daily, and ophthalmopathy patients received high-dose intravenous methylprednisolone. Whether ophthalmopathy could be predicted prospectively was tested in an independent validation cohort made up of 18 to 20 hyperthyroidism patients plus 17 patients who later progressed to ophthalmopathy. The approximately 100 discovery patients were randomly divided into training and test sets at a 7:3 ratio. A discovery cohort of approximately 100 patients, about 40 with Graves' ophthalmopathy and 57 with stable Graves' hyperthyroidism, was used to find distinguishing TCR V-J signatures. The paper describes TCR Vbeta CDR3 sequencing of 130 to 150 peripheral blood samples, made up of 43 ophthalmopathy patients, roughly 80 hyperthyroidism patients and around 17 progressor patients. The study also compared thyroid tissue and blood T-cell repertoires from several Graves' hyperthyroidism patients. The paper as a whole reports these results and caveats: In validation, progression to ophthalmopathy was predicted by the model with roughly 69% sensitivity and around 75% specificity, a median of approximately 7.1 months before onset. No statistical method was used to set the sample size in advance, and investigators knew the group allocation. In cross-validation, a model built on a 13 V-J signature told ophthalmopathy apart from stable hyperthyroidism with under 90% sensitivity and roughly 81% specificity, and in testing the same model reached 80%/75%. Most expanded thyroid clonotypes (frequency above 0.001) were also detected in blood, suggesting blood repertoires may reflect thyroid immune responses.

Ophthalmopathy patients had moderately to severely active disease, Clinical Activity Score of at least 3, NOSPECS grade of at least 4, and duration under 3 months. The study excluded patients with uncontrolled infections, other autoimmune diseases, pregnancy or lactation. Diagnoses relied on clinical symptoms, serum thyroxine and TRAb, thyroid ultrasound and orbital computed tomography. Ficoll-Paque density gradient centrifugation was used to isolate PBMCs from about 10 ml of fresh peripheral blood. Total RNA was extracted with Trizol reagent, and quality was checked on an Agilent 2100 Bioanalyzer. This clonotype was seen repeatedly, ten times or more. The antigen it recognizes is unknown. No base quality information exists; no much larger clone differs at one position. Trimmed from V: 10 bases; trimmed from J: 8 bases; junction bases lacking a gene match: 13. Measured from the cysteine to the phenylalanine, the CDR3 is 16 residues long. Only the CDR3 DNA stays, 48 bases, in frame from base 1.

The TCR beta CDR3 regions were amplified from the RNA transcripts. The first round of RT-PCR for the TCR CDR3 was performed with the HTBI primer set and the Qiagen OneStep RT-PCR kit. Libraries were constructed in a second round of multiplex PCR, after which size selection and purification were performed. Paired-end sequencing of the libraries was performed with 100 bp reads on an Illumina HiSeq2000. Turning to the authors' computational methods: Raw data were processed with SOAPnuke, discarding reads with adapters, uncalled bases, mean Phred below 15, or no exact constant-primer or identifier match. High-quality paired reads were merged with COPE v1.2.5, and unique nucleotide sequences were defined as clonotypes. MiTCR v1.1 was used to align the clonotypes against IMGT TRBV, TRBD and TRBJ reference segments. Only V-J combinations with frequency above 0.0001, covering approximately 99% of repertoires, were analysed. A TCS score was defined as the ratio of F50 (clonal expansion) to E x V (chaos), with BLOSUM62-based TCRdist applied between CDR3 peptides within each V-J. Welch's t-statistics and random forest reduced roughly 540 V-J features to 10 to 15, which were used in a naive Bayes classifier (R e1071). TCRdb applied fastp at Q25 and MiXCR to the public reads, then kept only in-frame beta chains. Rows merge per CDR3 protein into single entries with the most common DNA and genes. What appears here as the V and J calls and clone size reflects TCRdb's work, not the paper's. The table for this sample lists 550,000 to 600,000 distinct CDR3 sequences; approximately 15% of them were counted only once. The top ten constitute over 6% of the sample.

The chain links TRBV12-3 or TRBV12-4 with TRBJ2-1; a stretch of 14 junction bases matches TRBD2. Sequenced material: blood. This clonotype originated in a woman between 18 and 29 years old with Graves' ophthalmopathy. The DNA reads TGTGCCATCTCCGGGACTAGCGGGAGATCGTTCGATGAGCAGTTCTTC. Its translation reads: CAISGTSGRSFDEQFF.